Shown below are 19 T cell receptor beta chains from a single sample sequenced in a study of vaccination and CD4 T cells after COVID-19. The Oncomine TCR Beta short-read assay sequenced DNA from cultured CD4+ T cells. One entry per CDR3 protein results from TCRdb running MiXCR on the PCR reads. The repertoire has under 25,000 distinct CDR3 sequences, over 45% of them found once; the top ten carry about 13%. Treatment noted: approximately nine-day PBMC culture with coronavirus spike peptide pools or control peptides (ViraFEST assay). The antigens these receptors bind are not known. Sequenced input: cultured CD4+ T cells from blood. The receptors shown here come from a human donor with COVID-19.

Only a few counts were recorded for this clonotype. The chain combines TRBV6-2 or TRBV6-3 with TRBJ1-5, with unresolved D. Per germline, CDR1 MNHEY and CDR2 SVGEGT. The V end was cut by 0 bases, the J end by 2 bases, with 11 bases between. The CDR3 sequence is 16 residues long. CDR3 nucleotide sequence: TGTGCCAGCAGTTACTCGGCGGGAACTGGCAATCAGCCCCAGCATTTT. It is translated as CASSYSAGTGNQPQHF.

The chain recombines TRBV19 with TRBJ1-1; D is uncertain. Trimming pared 8 bases from V and 6 bases from J, leaving 19 bases between. Germline V gene data show CDR1 as LNHDA and CDR2 as SQIVND (reference sequence). The CDR3 is 14 residues long. In nucleotides, the CDR3 is TGTGCCAGTCTCCTCGGGCCCGGGGTGTCTGAAGCTTTCTTT. The encoded protein is CASLLGPGVSEAFF.

This clonotype was seen a few times. The gene calls are TRBV20-1 and TRBJ2-4; D is perhaps TRBD1 or TRBD2 (6 bases each). The V end lost 3 bases, the J end lost 7 bases, and 16 bases lay between the germline ends. This CDR3 has 14 residues. Germline V gene data show CDR1 as DFQATT and CDR2 as SNEGSKA (reference sequence). CDR3 loop: CSARGDRRGNIQYF. In nucleotides, the CDR3 is TGCAGTGCTAGGGGAGACAGGAGGGGGAACATTCAGTACTTC.

The chain couples TRBV7-2 to TRBJ2-3, with D possibly TRBD2 on 5 matching bases. Germline V CDR1 and CDR2: SGHTA, FQGNSA. Trimming took off 1 base at V and 1 base at J, with 12 bases between the two ends. The CDR3 length is 16 residues. The CDR3 is CASSLDLASGTDTQYF. DNA of the CDR3: TGTGCCAGCAGCTTAGACCTAGCATCTGGCACAGATACGCAGTATTTT.

This clonotype appeared a few times. The J gene is TRBJ1-1, the V gene TRBV30; 7 positions match TRBD1. CDR1 and CDR2 from the germline V gene are GTSNPN and SVGIG (reference sequence). The V and J ends lost 1 base and 4 bases, in that order; junction bases with no gene match: 0. This CDR3 region has 12 residues. The CDR3 nucleotides are TGTGCCTGGAGTGACAGGGGCACTGAAGCTTTCTTT. Translating gives CAWSDRGTEAFF. Filled out from reference TRBV30 and TRBJ1-1, the complete variable domain reads SQTIHQWPATLVQPVGSPLSLECTVEGTSNPNLYWYRQAAGRGLQLLFYSVGIGQISSEVPQNLSASRPQDRQFILSSKKLLLSDSGFYLCAWSDRGTEAFFGQGTRLTVV.

This clonotype showed up just a few times. The chain recombines TRBV20-1 with TRBJ2-7; 10 positions agree with TRBD1. The V and J ends lost 4 bases and 5 bases, in that order; junction bases with no gene match: 2. CDR3 length equals 12 residues. In germline, CDR1 is DFQATT, CDR2 SNEGSKA (reference sequence). The CDR3 spells CSATGQGDEQYF. CDR3 bases: TGCAGTGCTACCGGACAGGGGGACGAGCAGTACTTC.

The chain carries TRBV5-4 and TRBJ2-3; a possible D gene is TRBD1 (5 bases). This CDR3 spans 14 amino acids. Trimming stripped 2 bases from V and 1 base from J, with 8 bases between. The germline CDR1 and CDR2 sequences are SGHNT and YYREEE (reference sequence). The CDR3 spells CASSFWGGTDTQYF. The CDR3, as DNA: TGTGCCAGCAGCTTCTGGGGCGGCACAGATACGCAGTATTTT.

In this sample, this clonotype turned up once. CDR3 nucleotides: TGCAGTGCTAGAGAGGCAGGGTACCACGAGCAGTACTTC. Translation: CSAREAGYHEQYF. The chain has TRBV20-1 and TRBJ2-7, with D tentatively TRBD1 (5 bases). CDR3 size: 13 residues. V was cut by 0 bases and J by 5 bases, with 11 bases left in between. From germline, CDR1 is DFQATT and CDR2 SNEGSKA (reference sequence).

This chain joins TRBV24-1 and TRBJ2-5; 10 nucleotides align to TRBD1. Trimming at V came to 3 bases and at J to 1 base, leaving 1 base not matched to a gene. Germline CDR1 is KGHDR and CDR2 is SFDVKD. The CDR3 loop spans 15 amino acids. For the CDR3, the DNA is TGTGCCACCAGTGATAGGACAGGGGGCCAAGAGACCCAGTACTTC. This translates into CATSDRTGGQETQYF.

The chain has TRBV5-1 and TRBJ2-5, with TRBD2 as a possible D gene (5 bases). This CDR3 is built from 11 residues. V shed 10 bases and J shed 4 bases, with 11 bases lying between them. Germline loops: CDR1 SGHRS, CDR2 YFSETQ. The CDR3 sequence: CAANRGETQYF. The CDR3 coding sequence is TGCGCCGCCAACCGGGGAGAGACCCAGTACTTC.

This chain connects TRBV27 to TRBJ2-1; D might be TRBD1 or TRBD2, each matching 5 bases. V was shortened by 5 bases and J by 0 bases, with 14 bases between the two germline ends. Germline values: CDR1 MNHEY, CDR2 SMNVEV (reference sequence). This CDR3 spans 16 amino acids. In DNA, the CDR3 is TGTGCCAGCAGTCCGGGACGGTCGAGCTCCTACAATGAGCAGTTCTTC. Protein product: CASSPGRSSSYNEQFF.

The chain recombines TRBV12-3 or TRBV12-4 with TRBJ1-2; a weak D match, TRBD1 (5 bases). Trimming cost V 2 bases and J 7 bases, with 11 bases left between them. The CDR3 has 13 amino acids. The CDR3 loop is CASSLRERGGYTF. The DNA for the CDR3 is TGTGCCAGCAGTTTACGGGAGAGGGGTGGCTACACCTTC.

The genes are TRBV7-6 and TRBJ2-1; 8 bases map to TRBD2. Germline lookup yields CDR1 SGHVS and CDR2 FNYEAQ. V dropped 5 bases and J dropped 10; count of bases not matched to a gene: 13. CDR3 size: 15 residues. The CDR3 sequence is CASSDTAGGAREQFF. For the CDR3, the DNA is TGTGCCAGCAGCGACACTGCCGGGGGGGCCCGAGAGCAGTTCTTC.

This clonotype was counted a few times. The rearrangement links TRBV7-2 to TRBJ1-2; possible D gene TRBD1, 6 bases. This CDR3 comprises 15 residues. The germline CDR1 and CDR2 sequences are SGHTA and FQGNSA. Trimming removed 5 bases at V and 4 bases at J, with 17 bases between. CDR3 loop: CASSRQGYPGYGYTF. The DNA for the CDR3 is TGTGCCAGCAGCCGTCAGGGGTACCCCGGCTATGGCTACACCTTC.

The rearrangement joins TRBV19 to TRBJ2-2, with 7 bases lining up with TRBD1. Germline V gene sequence: CDR1 LNHDA, CDR2 SQIVND (reference sequence). This CDR3 has 14 residues. Losses at the gene ends were 7 bases for V and 5 bases for J; bases not matched to a gene: 7. CDR3 bases: TGTGCCAGTATAAACAGGGGTTGGACCGGGGAGCTGTTTTTT. This codes for CASINRGWTGELFF. The whole variable domain, filled in from reference TRBV19 and TRBJ2-2, reads DGGITQSPKYLFRKEGQNVTLSCEQNLNHDAMYWYRQDPGQGLRLIYYSQIVNDFQKGDIAEGYSVSREKKESFPLTVTSAQKNPTAFYLCASINRGWTGELFFGEGSRLTVL.

This clonotype appeared a few times. The chain has TRBV6-1 and TRBJ1-5; D is ambiguous. This CDR3 has 16 amino acids. CDR1 is MNHNS, CDR2 SASEGT, per germline. Trimming stripped 2 bases from V and 6 bases from J, with 17 bases between. CDR3 in amino acids: CASSEWRGTGGQPQHF. Written as DNA, the CDR3 is TGTGCCAGCAGTGAATGGCGCGGTACGGGCGGTCAGCCCCAGCATTTT.

The chain joins TRBV28 to TRBJ2-1; TRBD2 aligns across 12 bases. Germline CDR1 is MDHEN and CDR2 is SYDVKM. Trimming at V came to 7 bases and at J to 8 bases, leaving 9 bases not matched to a gene. The length of the CDR3 is 15 residues. CDR3 DNA: TGTGCCAGCATCGCTAGCGGGGGGGCAAGGGATGAGCAGTTCTTC. Amino acids: CASIASGGARDEQFF.

This clonotype was recorded once. V and J are TRBV21-1 and TRBJ1-5; the D call in the table, TRBD1, was not verified against the DNA. TRBV21-1 is an annotated pseudogene. The CDR3 is 15 amino acids. CDR3 amino acids: CASSITLTVTKPQHF. In nucleotides, the CDR3 is TGTGCCAGCAGCATAACGTTGACAGTAACTAAGCCCCAGCATTTT.

The chain links TRBV20-1 to TRBJ2-7; D might be TRBD1 or TRBD2, each matching 5 bases. Trimming cost V 3 bases and J 3 bases, with 9 bases left between them. Germline CDR1 and CDR2: DFQATT and SNEGSKA (reference sequence). CDR3 length equals 12 residues. The CDR3 loop reads CSASGAVYEQYF. CDR3 bases: TGCAGTGCTAGCGGGGCGGTCTACGAGCAGTACTTC.